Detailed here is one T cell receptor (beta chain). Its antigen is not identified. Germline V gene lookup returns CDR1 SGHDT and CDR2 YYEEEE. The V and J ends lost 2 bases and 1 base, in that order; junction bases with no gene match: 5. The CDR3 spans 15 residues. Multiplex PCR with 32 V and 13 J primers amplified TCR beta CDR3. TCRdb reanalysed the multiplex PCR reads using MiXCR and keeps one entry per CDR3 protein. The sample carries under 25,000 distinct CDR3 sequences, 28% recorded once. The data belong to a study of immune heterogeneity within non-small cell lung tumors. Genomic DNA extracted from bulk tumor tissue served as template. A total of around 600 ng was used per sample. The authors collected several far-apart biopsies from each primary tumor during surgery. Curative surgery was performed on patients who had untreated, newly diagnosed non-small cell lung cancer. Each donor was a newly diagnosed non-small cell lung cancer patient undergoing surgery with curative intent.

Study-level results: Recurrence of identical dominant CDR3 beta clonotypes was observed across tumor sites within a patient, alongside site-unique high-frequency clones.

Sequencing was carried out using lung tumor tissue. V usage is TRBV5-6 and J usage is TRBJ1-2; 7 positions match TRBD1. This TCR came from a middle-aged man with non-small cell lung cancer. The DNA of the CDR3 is TGTGCCAGCAGCTTCGAGGACAGGATTAACTATGGCTACACCTTC. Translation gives CASSFEDRINYGYTF.